This paragraph covers one T cell receptor beta chain sequence. Other DNA sequences within the sample encode an identical CDR3. This entry comes from a study of blood T cell repertoires in COVID-19. In the study overall: T cells, B-cell-depleted T cells, or PBMCs provided the cDNA or gDNA that served as material.

In the source study's methods: For nucleated cells, counts were estimated from reference gene primer amplification. The method was immunoSEQ multiplex PCR; TCRdb's version includes in-frame clones alone and lacks a portion of them. V, J and clone size are those of that table, while D and trimming were read from the DNA. Of 150,000 to 200,000 clones in the sample, around four fifths were seen once. Germline loops: CDR1 SQVTM, CDR2 ANQGSEA. The length of the CDR3 is 14 residues. The trim removed 6 bases at V and 0 bases at J, leaving 4 bases unmatched. The Seattle patients joined while their infection was active and were tracked longitudinally afterward.

The chain has TRBV29-1 and TRBJ2-2, with TRBD2 matching 7 bases. The sequence was obtained from a man aged 55 to 70 with COVID-19, enrolled during active disease. The sample taken for sequencing was peripheral blood. In DNA, the CDR3 is TGCAGCGTCGGTCTAGCGGCGAACACCGGGGAGCTGTTTTTT. Protein product: CSVGLAANTGELFF.